The rows below give T cell receptor beta chains drawn from one sample of a study of control samples from healthy donors and cancer patients. The assay was immunoSEQ multiplex PCR, and TCRdb's table has in-frame clones only and misses some. The sample contains 40,000 to 55,000 clones, about 89% of which appear only once. Sequencing used PBMCs. The receptors come from a woman aged 55-69 years with lung cancer. Each CDR3 is given with its conserved first and last residue. Each record gives: D gene, V gene, J gene, clone size, CDR3 protein, CDR3 DNA. A D gene is named only where the DNA matches it firmly. Size values are once, few and many counts, or a class for expanded clones, and some rows have none.

TRBD1,TRBV7-6,TRBJ1-5,.,CASSLRDRQTSNQPQHF,TGTGCCAGCAGCCTCCGGGACAGACAAACTAGCAATCAGCCCCAGCATTTT
TRBD1,TRBV29-1,TRBJ1-2,.,CSVVSGGADGYTF,TGCAGCGTTGTCTCAGGGGGAGCGGATGGCTACACCTTC
.,TRBV19,TRBJ2-1,.,CASSIGLDAYNEQFF,TGTGCCAGTAGTATAGGGCTGGATGCCTACAATGAGCAGTTCTTC
.,TRBV6-5,TRBJ2-7,.,CASSYPGNYEQYF,TGTGCCAGCAGTTACCCAGGCAATTACGAGCAGTACTTC
.,TRBV25-1,TRBJ2-7,.,CASSSGAAPYEQYF,TGTGCCAGCAGTTCGGGAGCGGCACCTTACGAGCAGTACTTC
.,TRBV5-1,TRBJ1-1,.,CASSWMGDTEAFF,TGCGCCAGCAGCTGGATGGGGGACACTGAAGCTTTCTTT
TRBD1,TRBV19,TRBJ1-2,.,CASKGRGLDGYTF,TGTGCCAGCAAGGGCAGGGGGCTAGATGGCTACACCTTC
.,TRBV15,TRBJ1-3,.,CATSRETQGSFSGNTIYF,TGTGCCACCAGCAGAGAAACCCAAGGGAGTTTCTCTGGAAACACCATATATTTT
.,TRBV7-9,TRBJ2-1,few,CASSLARASSYNEQFF,TGTGCCAGCAGCTTAGCAAGGGCCTCCTCCTACAATGAGCAGTTCTTC
TRBD2,TRBV11-3,TRBJ2-5,.,CASSFPSGSGGETQYF,TGTGCCAGCAGCTTCCCTAGCGGGAGTGGAGGGGAGACCCAGTACTTC
.,TRBV12-3/TRBV12-4,TRBJ2-7,.,CASSPRSGYEQYF,TGTGCCAGCAGTCCCCGCTCGGGTTACGAGCAGTACTTC
TRBD1,TRBV10-3,TRBJ2-4,once,CAISEDRDAKNIQYF,TGTGCCATCAGCGAGGACAGGGACGCCAAAAACATTCAGTACTTC
.,TRBV7-9,TRBJ2-4,.,CASSNSFSRVVAKNIQYF,TGTGCCAGCAGCAACTCTTTTAGCCGGGTCGTAGCCAAAAACATTCAGTACTTC
.,TRBV6-5,TRBJ2-5,.,CASSSTTRTETQYF,TGTGCCAGCAGTTCGACTACCCGAACGGAGACCCAGTACTTC
.,TRBV18,TRBJ2-3,.,CASSTFTDTQYF,TGTGCCAGCTCGACATTCACAGATACGCAGTATTTT
.,TRBV7-9,TRBJ1-3,.,CASSLAQGFGNTIYF,TGTGCCAGCAGCTTAGCGCAAGGGTTTGGAAACACCATATATTTT
TRBD1,TRBV28,TRBJ1-5,.,CASSRTGDQPQHF,TGTGCCAGCAGCAGGACAGGGGATCAGCCCCAGCATTTT
.,TRBV30,TRBJ2-7,.,CAWSDPGIYEQYF,TGTGCCTGGAGCGACCCCGGCATATACGAGCAGTACTTC
TRBD1,TRBV7-3,TRBJ1-2,once,CASSEGTGGPGYTF,TGTGCCAGCAGCGAGGGGACAGGGGGCCCAGGCTACACCTTC
TRBD1,TRBV11-3,TRBJ2-4,.,CASSPDRINTIAKNIQYF,TGTGCCAGCAGCCCGGACAGGATCAATACAATAGCCAAAAACATTCAGTACTTC
TRBD1,TRBV24-1,TRBJ1-2,.,CATSDMTGGGYTF,TGTGCCACCAGTGACATGACAGGGGGCGGCTACACCTTC
.,TRBV5-6,TRBJ2-7,.,CASSLGISYEQYF,TGTGCCAGCAGCTTGGGGATCTCCTACGAGCAGTACTTC
TRBD1,TRBV6-5,TRBJ1-5,.,CASSQTGALGKPQHF,TGTGCCAGCAGCCAGACAGGGGCCCTTGGGAAGCCCCAGCATTTT
TRBD1,TRBV7-9,TRBJ1-4,.,CASSSGTGGEKLFF,TGTGCCAGCAGCTCCGGGACAGGGGGTGAAAAACTGTTTTTT
.,TRBV3-1/TRBV3-2,TRBJ1-1,.,CASSQVPQGGTEAFF,TGTGCCAGCAGCCAAGTTCCCCAGGGAGGCACTGAAGCTTTCTTT